This TCR beta chain originates from a study of blood T cell repertoires in COVID-19. The junction had 10 bases not matched to a gene; V was cut back by 4 bases and J by 7 bases. Germline assignment: CDR1 SGHRS and CDR2 YFSETQ. This CDR3 region has 15 residues. The method was immunoSEQ multiplex PCR; TCRdb's version includes in-frame clones alone and lacks a portion of them. In the table there are about 110,000 clones, about 83% of which are singletons. The chain combines TRBV5-1 with TRBJ2-7, with 11 bases lining up with TRBD1. The specimen sequenced was peripheral blood. This clonotype was obtained from a woman in her 70s with acute or convalescent COVID-19. The CDR3 coding sequence is TGCGCCAGCAGCCCGGGACAGGGGGATGCGGGGGAGCAGTACTTC. Translating gives CASSPGQGDAGEQYF.